Following are 21 T cell receptor beta chains from one sample sequenced in a study of shared clonotypes between healthy human individuals (dated by TCRdb to 2018 to 2020). Library prep was done by the immunoSEQ multiplex PCR assay. TCRdb stores this immuneACCESS table with in-frame sequences only. Part of the clones is absent; in the studies checked, under half of the shortfall reflects unresolved V genes, and no reason is known for the rest. The sample profile shows around 2.3 million clones; 95% of them were found once. The ten largest clones represent 0.1% to 0.15% of the sample. The specimen sequenced was naive CD4+ T cells sorted from blood. The intended sense of this specimen's cell subset or site label: CD45RA+ positively selected. The receptor source for this set is a man between 18 and 29 years old in good health.

The chain's CDR3 is CASSPPNSVGKETQYF. DNA for the CDR3: TGTGCCAGCTCACCTCCAAATAGCGTTGGGAAAGAGACCCAGTACTTC. J is TRBJ2-5 and V is TRBV18; a possible D gene is TRBD2 (5 bases). This CDR3 region has 16 residues. Per germline, CDR1 KGHSH and CDR2 LQKENI. V was clipped by 3 bases and J by 3 bases, with 17 bases between them. Variable domain in full (rest from reference TRBV18 and TRBJ2-5): NAGVMQNPRHLVRRRGQEARLRCSPMKGHSHVYWYRQLPEEGLKFMVYLQKENIIDESGMPKERFSAEFPKEGPSILRIQQVVRGDSAAYFCASSPPNSVGKETQYFGPGTRLLVL.

The chain carries TRBV30 and TRBJ2-7, with 7 nucleotides matching TRBD1. Germline values: CDR1 GTSNPN, CDR2 SVGIG (reference sequence). V lost 2 bases and J lost 3; bases outside the gene matches: 7. This CDR3 has 14 residues. The DNA of the CDR3 is TGTGCCTGGAGTTTACAGGGGATGGGCTACGAGCAGTACTTC. This encodes CAWSLQGMGYEQYF.

The chain joins TRBV27 to TRBJ2-3; D possibly corresponds to TRBD1 (6 bases). The CDR3 has 14 residues. CDR1 is MNHEY and CDR2 is SMNVEV in the germline V gene (reference sequence). V lost 7 bases, J lost 2 bases, and 13 bases lay in between. The CDR3 DNA reads as TGTGCCAGCAAAAGCAGGACAGCCACAGATACGCAGTATTTT. It yields the protein CASKSRTATDTQYF.

This clone occurred once. The chain employs TRBV21-1 and TRBJ2-7; the table's D call, TRBD1, was not checked against the DNA. TRBV21-1 represents a pseudogene. There are 17 residues in the CDR3. CDR3 nucleotides: TGTGCCAGCGGACCTAGGGGGCCTCTCCCTACCGTCTACGAGCAGTACTTC. Protein: CASGPRGPLPTVYEQYF.

This clone was seen once. CDR3 residues: CASSLVAQGGGANVLTF. As DNA, the CDR3 is TGTGCCAGCAGCTTAGTTGCACAGGGTGGTGGGGCCAACGTCCTGACTTTC. The chain carries TRBV7-6 and TRBJ2-6; TRBD1 is a possible D gene (6 bases). The CDR3 has 17 residues. V was pared by 1 base and J by 3 bases, with 13 bases between. In germline, CDR1 is SGHVS, CDR2 FNYEAQ.

The rearrangement uses TRBV18 and TRBJ1-2; D call uncertain. CDR1 KGHSH and CDR2 LQKENI come from the germline V gene. The CDR3 covers 15 residues. Trimming took 3 bases from V and 3 from J, leaving 14 bases between them. CDR3 amino acids: CASSPEDGTYYGYTF. DNA for the CDR3: TGTGCCAGCTCACCGGAGGACGGCACATACTATGGCTACACCTTC.

In its sample, this clone was seen once. This chain uses TRBV15 with TRBJ1-1, with D unresolved. The germline V gene encodes CDR1 LNHNV and CDR2 YYDKDF (reference sequence). V was shortened by 5 bases and J by 0 bases, with 10 bases between the two germline ends. The CDR3 totals 14 residues. CDR3 in DNA: TGTGCCACCAGCCCGAAGCAGCTGAACACTGAAGCTTTCTTT. Translation: CATSPKQLNTEAFF.

The gene calls are TRBV14 and TRBJ1-2; unclear D gene. V shed 2 bases and J shed 7 bases, with 17 bases lying between them. CDR3 length: 15 residues. Germline V gene data show CDR1 as SGHDN and CDR2 as FVKESK. The chain's CDR3 is CASSQRYNSRGGYTF. CDR3 nucleotides: TGTGCCAGCAGCCAACGGTACAACTCTCGGGGTGGCTACACCTTC.

Comment on this clone: This sample also contains other DNA sequences that code for the same CDR3. The J gene is TRBJ1-2, the V gene TRBV7-9; TRBD1 might be the D (5 bases). In germline, CDR1 is SEHNR, CDR2 FQNEAQ (reference sequence). The CDR3 loop spans 13 amino acids. V was trimmed by 0 bases and J by 7 bases, leaving 9 bases between them. CDR3 in DNA: TGTGCCAGCAGCTTAGCCCAGGGAAGTGGCTACACCTTC. It encodes CASSLAQGSGYTF.

The chain is built from TRBV4-3 and TRBJ1-4; D is possibly TRBD1 (5 bases). Between the trimmed V and J ends, which lost 0 bases and 8 bases, there was a span of 19 bases. The CDR3 is 17 amino acids. CDR1 is LGHNA and CDR2 is YSLEER in the germline V gene. As DNA, the CDR3 is TGCGCCAGCAGCCAAGATTATTCTCACCTCGGGGGGGAAAAACTGTTTTTT. Encoded protein: CASSQDYSHLGGEKLFF.

This chain joins TRBV6-6 and TRBJ1-1, with TRBD1 identical over 8 bases. V gave up 4 bases and J gave up 4 bases; unmatched junction bases: 2. CDR1 is MNHNY, CDR2 SVGAGI, per germline (reference sequence). CDR3 length: 13 amino acids. CDR3 in DNA: TGTGCCAGCAGTTCCGACAGGGGCACTGAAGCTTTCTTT. This translates into CASSSDRGTEAFF.

The V call is TRBV10-3, the J call TRBJ1-1; no reliable D call. Trimming pared 2 bases from V and 5 bases from J, leaving 9 bases between. This CDR3 is 13 amino acids long. Germline V gives CDR1 ENHRY, CDR2 SYGVKD. The CDR3 sequence is CAISEVWGTEAFF. CDR3 DNA: TGTGCCATCAGTGAGGTTTGGGGAACTGAAGCTTTCTTT.

This clone has only one observation. The V and J genes are TRBV5-4 and TRBJ2-3; D not resolved. Germline CDR1 is SGHNT and CDR2 is YYREEE (reference sequence). This CDR3 region has 13 residues. Trimming removed 4 bases at V and 4 bases at J, with 10 bases between. The CDR3 spells CASSTPESDTQYF. Written as DNA, the CDR3 is TGTGCCAGCAGCACCCCGGAGTCAGATACGCAGTATTTT.

This sequence joins TRBV30 and TRBJ2-3; D is unclear. From germline, CDR1 is GTSNPN and CDR2 SVGIG (reference sequence). V gave up 1 base and J gave up 0 bases, with 11 bases separating them. This CDR3 comprises 15 residues. CDR3 in DNA: TGTGCCTGGAGTGCTCAAGGGATTAGCACAGATACGCAGTATTTT. It translates to CAWSAQGISTDTQYF. Based on the CDR3 plus reference TRBV30 and TRBJ2-3, the full variable domain is SQTIHQWPATLVQPVGSPLSLECTVEGTSNPNLYWYRQAAGRGLQLLFYSVGIGQISSEVPQNLSASRPQDRQFILSSKKLLLSDSGFYLCAWSAQGISTDTQYFGPGTRLTVL.

The V call is TRBV5-8, the J call TRBJ2-7, with 7 bases matching TRBD1. V trimming: 4 bases; J trimming: 7 bases; junction bases outside the gene matches: 14. CDR1 is SGHTS and CDR2 is YDEGEE in the germline V gene. The CDR3 has 15 amino acids. CDR3 nucleotide sequence: TGTGCCAGCAGCGACCAGGGGGTAGGGCCAAGTGAGCAGTACTTC. This sequence encodes CASSDQGVGPSEQYF.

The genes are TRBV6-5 and TRBJ2-7; TRBD2 agrees at 8 bases. J was trimmed by 0 bases and V by 6 bases; bases with no gene match: 7. Germline V CDR1 and CDR2: MNHEY, SVGAGI. This CDR3 comprises 15 residues. The chain's CDR3 is CASRASGRNSYEQYF. CDR3 bases: TGTGCCAGCAGGGCCAGCGGGAGAAACTCCTACGAGCAGTACTTC.

This chain uses TRBV5-1 with TRBJ1-2; 10 nucleotides line up with TRBD1. Germline V gene lookup returns CDR1 SGHRS and CDR2 YFSETQ. The V and J ends lost 0 bases and 4 bases, in that order; junction bases with no gene match: 12. The CDR3 totals 18 residues. CDR3 DNA sequence: TGCGCCAGCAGCTTGGCTGGGACAGGGGTTACCTACTCCTATGGCTACACCTTC. Translated, it gives CASSLAGTGVTYSYGYTF.

V is TRBV6-4 and J is TRBJ2-5; unclear D gene. The CDR3 is 14 amino acids. The germline V gene encodes CDR1 MRHNA and CDR2 SNTAGT. The V gene lost 7 bases and the J gene lost 1 base, with 13 bases spanning the gap. The CDR3 is CASTLDRTQETQYF. CDR3 sequence (DNA): TGTGCCAGCACTCTAGATAGGACCCAAGAGACCCAGTACTTC.

The V call is TRBV28, the J call TRBJ1-1, with 7 bases identical to TRBD1. The CDR3 sequence is 13 residues long. CDR1 MDHEN and CDR2 SYDVKM come from the germline V gene. V lost 10 bases, J lost 1 base, and 6 bases stayed unmatched. DNA for the CDR3: TGTGCCACCTACTGGACAGGGAACACTGAAGCTTTCTTT. Amino acid sequence: CATYWTGNTEAFF.

This rearrangement joins TRBV27 to TRBJ2-2; no firm D call. V lost 7 bases to trimming and J lost 6 bases, with 6 bases between them. The germline gives CDR1 MNHEY, CDR2 SMNVEV (reference sequence). This CDR3 comprises 11 residues. CDR3 residues: CASKEAGELFF. The CDR3, as DNA: TGTGCCAGCAAAGAGGCCGGGGAGCTGTTTTTT.

The chain uses TRBV7-9 and TRBJ2-7; D is possibly TRBD1 (6 bases). CDR1 SEHNR and CDR2 FQNEAQ come from the germline V gene (reference sequence). The CDR3 spans 14 residues. Trimming shortened V by 3 bases and J by 5 bases, and 14 bases separated the two germline ends. The CDR3 nucleotides read TGTGCCAGCAGCTTGGTACAGGGATTGGACGAGCAGTACTTC. Its translation is CASSLVQGLDEQYF.